The entry below gives a single TCR beta chain sequence along with its context. Repertoires were generated with immunoSEQ multiplex PCR, while TCRdb's copy carries only in-frame clones and drops some. This table has about 39,000 clones, approximately 88% appearing once. This record belongs to a study of PD-1 blockade in mismatch repair-deficient tumors. The sample in question was PBMCs, obtained about 40 weeks after starting pembrolizumab. This clonotype originated in an adult with mismatch repair-deficient cancer.

CDR3 coding DNA: TGTGCCAGCAGGACAATCAGCGGGACGAACACCGGGGAGCTGTTTTTT. Translation: CASRTISGTNTGELFF. The rearrangement joins TRBV27 to TRBJ2-2; the match to TRBD2 covers 7 bases. This CDR3 has 16 amino acids. V lost 6 bases and J lost 0; bases outside the gene matches: 7. Germline loops: CDR1 MNHEY, CDR2 SMNVEV (reference sequence).